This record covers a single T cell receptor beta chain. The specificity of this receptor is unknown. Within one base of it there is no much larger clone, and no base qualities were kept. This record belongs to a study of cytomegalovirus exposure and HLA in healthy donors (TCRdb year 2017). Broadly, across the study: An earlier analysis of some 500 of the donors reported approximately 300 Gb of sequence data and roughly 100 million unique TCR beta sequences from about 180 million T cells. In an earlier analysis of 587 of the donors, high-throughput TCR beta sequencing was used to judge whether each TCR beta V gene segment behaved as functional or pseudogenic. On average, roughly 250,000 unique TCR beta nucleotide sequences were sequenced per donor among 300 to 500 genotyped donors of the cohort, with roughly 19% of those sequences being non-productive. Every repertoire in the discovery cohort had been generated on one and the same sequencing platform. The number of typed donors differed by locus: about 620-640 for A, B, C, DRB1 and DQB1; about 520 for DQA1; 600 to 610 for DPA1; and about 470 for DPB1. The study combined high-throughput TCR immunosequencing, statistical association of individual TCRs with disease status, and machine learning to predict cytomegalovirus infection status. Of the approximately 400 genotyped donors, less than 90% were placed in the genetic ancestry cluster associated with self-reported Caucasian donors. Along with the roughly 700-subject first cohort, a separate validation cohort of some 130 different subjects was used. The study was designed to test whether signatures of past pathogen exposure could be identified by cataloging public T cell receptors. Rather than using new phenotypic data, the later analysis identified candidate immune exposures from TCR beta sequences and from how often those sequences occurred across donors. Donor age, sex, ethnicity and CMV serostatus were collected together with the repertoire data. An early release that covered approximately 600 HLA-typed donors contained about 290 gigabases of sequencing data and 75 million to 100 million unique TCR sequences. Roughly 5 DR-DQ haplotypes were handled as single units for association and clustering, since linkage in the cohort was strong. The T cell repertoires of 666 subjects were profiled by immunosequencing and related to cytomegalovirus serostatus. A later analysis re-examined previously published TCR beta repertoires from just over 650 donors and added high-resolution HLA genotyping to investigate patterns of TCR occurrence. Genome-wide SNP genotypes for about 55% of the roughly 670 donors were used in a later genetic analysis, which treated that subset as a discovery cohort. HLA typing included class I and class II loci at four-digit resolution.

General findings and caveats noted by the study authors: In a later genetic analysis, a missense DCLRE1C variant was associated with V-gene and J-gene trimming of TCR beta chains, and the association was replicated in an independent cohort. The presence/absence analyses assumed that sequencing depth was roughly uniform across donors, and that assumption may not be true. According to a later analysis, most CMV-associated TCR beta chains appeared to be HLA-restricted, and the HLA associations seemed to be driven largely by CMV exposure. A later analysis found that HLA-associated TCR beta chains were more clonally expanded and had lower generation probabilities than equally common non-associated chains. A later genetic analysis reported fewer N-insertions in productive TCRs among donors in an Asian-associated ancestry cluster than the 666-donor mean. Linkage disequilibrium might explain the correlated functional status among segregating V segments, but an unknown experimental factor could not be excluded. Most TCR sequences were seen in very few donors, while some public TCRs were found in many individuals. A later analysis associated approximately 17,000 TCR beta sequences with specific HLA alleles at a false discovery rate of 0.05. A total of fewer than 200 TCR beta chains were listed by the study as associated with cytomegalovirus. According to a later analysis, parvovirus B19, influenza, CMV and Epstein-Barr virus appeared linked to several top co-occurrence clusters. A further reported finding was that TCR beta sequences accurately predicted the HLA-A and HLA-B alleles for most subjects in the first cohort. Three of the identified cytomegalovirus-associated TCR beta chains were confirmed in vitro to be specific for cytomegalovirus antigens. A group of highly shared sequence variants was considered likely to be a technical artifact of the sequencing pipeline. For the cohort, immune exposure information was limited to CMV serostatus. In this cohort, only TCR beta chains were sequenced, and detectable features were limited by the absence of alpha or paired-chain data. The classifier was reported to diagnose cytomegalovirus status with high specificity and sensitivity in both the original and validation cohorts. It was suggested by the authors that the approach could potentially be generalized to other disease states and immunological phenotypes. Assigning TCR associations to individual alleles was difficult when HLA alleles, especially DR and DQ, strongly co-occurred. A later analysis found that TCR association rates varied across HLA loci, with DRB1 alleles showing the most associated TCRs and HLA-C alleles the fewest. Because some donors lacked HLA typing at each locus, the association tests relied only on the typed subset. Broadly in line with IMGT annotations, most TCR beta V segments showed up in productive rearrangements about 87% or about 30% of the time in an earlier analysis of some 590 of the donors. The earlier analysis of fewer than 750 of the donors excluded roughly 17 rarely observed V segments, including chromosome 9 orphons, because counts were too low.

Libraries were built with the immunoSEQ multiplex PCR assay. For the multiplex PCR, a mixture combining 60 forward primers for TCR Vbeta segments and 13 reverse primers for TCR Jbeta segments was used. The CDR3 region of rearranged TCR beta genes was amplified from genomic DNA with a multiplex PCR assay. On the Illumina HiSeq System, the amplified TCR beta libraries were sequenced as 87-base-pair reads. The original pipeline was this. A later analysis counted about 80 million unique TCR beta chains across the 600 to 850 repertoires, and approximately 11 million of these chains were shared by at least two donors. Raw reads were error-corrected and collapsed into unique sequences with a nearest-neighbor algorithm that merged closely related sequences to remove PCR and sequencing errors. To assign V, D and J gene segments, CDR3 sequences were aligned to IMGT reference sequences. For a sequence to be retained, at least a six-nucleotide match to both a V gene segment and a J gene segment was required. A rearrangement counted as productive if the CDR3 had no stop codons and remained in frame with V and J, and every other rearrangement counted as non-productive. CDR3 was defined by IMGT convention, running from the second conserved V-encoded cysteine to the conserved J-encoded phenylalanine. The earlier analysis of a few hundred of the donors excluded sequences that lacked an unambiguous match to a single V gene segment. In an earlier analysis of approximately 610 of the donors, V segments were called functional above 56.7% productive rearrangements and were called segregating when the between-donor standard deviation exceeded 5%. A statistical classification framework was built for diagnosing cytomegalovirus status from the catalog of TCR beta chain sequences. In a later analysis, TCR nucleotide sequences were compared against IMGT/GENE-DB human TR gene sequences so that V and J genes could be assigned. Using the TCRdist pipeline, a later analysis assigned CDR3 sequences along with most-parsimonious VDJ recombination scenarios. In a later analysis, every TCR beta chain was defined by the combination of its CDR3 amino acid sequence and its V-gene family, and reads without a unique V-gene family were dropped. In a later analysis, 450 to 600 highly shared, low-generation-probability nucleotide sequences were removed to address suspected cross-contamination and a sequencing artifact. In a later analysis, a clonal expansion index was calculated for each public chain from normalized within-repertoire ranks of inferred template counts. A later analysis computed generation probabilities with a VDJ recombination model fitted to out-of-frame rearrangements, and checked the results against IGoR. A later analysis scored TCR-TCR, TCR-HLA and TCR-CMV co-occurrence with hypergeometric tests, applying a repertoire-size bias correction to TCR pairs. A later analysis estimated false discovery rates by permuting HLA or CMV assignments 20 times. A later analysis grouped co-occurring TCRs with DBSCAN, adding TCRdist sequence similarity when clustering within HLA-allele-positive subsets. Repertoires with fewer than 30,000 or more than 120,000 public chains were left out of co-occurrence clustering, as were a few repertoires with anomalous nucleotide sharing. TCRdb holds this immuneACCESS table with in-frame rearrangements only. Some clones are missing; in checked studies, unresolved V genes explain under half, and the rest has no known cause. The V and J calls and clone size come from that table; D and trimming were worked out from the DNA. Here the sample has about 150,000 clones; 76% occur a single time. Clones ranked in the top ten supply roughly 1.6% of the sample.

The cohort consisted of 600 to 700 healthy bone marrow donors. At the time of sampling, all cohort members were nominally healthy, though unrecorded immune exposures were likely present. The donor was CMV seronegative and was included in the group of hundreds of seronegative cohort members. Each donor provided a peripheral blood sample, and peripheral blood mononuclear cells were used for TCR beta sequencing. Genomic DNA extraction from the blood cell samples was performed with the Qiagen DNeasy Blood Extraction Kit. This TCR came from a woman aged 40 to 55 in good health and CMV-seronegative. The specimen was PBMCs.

At the DNA level, the sequence is TGTGCCAGCAGCCCCCCTGCGCGGGAGGTCAATGAGCAGTTCTTC. Its protein reads: CASSPPAREVNEQFF. The V and J segments used are TRBV5-4 and TRBJ2-1, with 8 bases matching TRBD2. V is trimmed back by 4 bases and J by 6 bases, and the junction contains 9 bases that no gene match accounts for. The germline V gene (reference sequence) supplies CDR1 SGHNT and CDR2 YYREEE. The CDR3 runs 15 amino acids, cysteine and phenylalanine included. The entry retains the CDR3 DNA only, 45 bases that are in frame from base 1.